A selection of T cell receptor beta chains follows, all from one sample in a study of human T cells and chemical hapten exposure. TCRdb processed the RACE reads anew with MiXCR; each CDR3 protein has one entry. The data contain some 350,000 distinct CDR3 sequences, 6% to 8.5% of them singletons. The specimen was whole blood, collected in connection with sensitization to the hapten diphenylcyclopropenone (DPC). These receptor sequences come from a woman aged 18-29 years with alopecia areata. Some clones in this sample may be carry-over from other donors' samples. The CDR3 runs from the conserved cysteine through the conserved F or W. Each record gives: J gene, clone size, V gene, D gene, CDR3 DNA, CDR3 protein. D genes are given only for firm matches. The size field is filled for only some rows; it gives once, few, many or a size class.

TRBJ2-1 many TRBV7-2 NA TGTGCCAGCAGCTCCCACCCCATGGATGAGCAGTTCTTC CASSSHPMDEQFF
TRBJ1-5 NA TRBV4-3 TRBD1 TGCGCCAGCAGCCAGCAGTTGACAGGGGATCAGCCCCAGCATTTT CASSQQLTGDQPQHF
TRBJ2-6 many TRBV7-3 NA TGTGCCAGCAGCTTAATTTCCAGGAGGTCTGGGGCCAACGTCCTGACTTTC CASSLISRRSGANVLTF
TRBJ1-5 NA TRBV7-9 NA TGTGCCAGCAGCACCCAAAGCGGGGTTTATAGCAATCAGCCCCAGCATTTT CASSTQSGVYSNQPQHF
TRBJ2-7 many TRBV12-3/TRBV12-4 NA TGTGCCAGCAGCCGGGACGCGGTTTACGAGCAGTACTTC CASSRDAVYEQYF
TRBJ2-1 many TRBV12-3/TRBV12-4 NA TGTGCCAGCAGTTTAAACGTAAGGACGAATGAGCAGTTCTTC CASSLNVRTNEQFF
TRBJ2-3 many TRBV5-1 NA TGCGCCAGCAGCGAGCGGACAGATACGCAGTATTTT CASSERTDTQYF
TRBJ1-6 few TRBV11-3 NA TGTGCCAGCAGCTTAGATCTGGGCCTGGCCCTCCACTTT CASSLDLGLALHF
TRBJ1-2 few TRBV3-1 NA TGTGCCAGCAGCCGTGGGAGATTTAAAGGAGCCTATGGCTACACCTTC CASSRGRFKGAYGYTF
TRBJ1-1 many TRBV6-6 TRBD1 TGTGCCAGCAGTTACGAACAGGGGTCTGAAGCTTTCTTT CASSYEQGSEAFF
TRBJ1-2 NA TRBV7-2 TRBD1 TGTGCCAGCAGCCCTGGACAGGGGACAGCTAACTATGGCTACACCTTC CASSPGQGTANYGYTF
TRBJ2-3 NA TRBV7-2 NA TGTGCCAGCAGCTTAAGGGCTTTCCCCACAGATACGCAGTATTTT CASSLRAFPTDTQYF
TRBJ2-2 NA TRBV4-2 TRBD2 TGTGCCAGCAGCCAAGGTCGTCGTAGGGGTAGCGGGGCCTACACCGGGGAGCTGTTTTTT CASSQGRRRGSGAYTGELFF
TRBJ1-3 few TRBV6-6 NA TGTGCCAGCAGTTACTCTGCCGGGGATGGAAACACCATATATTTT CASSYSAGDGNTIYF
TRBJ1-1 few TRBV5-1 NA TGCGCCAGCGGTGGACAGACAAACACTGAAGCTTTCTTT CASGGQTNTEAFF
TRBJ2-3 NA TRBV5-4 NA TGTGCCTTGACGGGGTTTAGCACAGATACGCAGTATTTT CALTGFSTDTQYF
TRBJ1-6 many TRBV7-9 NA TGTGCCAGCAGCCCACTTACTTCGGATTCACCCCTCCACTTT CASSPLTSDSPLHF
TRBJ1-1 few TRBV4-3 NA TGCGCCAGCAGCCAAGGGCGACTCGGAAGGACTGAAGCTTTCTTT CASSQGRLGRTEAFF
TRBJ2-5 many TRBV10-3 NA TGTGCCATCAGTTTTTCAGGGGAAGAGACCCAGTACTTC CAISFSGEETQYF
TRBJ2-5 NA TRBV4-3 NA TGCGCCAGCAGCCAAGGGGCCCGGCCTGGGGAGACCCAGTACTTC CASSQGARPGETQYF
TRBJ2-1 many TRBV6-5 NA TGTGCCAGCAGGGAGGGTAATGAGCAGTTCTTC CASREGNEQFF
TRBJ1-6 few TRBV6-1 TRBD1 TGTGCCAGCAGCTCCGGGACAGGGAGTTCACCCCTCCACTTT CASSSGTGSSPLHF
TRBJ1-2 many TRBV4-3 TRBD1 TGCGCCAGCAGCCAAGAGAGGGACAGGCACTATGGCTACACCTTC CASSQERDRHYGYTF
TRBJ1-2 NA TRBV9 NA TGTGCCAGCAGCTCCAGGGACCATGGCTACACCTTC CASSSRDHGYTF